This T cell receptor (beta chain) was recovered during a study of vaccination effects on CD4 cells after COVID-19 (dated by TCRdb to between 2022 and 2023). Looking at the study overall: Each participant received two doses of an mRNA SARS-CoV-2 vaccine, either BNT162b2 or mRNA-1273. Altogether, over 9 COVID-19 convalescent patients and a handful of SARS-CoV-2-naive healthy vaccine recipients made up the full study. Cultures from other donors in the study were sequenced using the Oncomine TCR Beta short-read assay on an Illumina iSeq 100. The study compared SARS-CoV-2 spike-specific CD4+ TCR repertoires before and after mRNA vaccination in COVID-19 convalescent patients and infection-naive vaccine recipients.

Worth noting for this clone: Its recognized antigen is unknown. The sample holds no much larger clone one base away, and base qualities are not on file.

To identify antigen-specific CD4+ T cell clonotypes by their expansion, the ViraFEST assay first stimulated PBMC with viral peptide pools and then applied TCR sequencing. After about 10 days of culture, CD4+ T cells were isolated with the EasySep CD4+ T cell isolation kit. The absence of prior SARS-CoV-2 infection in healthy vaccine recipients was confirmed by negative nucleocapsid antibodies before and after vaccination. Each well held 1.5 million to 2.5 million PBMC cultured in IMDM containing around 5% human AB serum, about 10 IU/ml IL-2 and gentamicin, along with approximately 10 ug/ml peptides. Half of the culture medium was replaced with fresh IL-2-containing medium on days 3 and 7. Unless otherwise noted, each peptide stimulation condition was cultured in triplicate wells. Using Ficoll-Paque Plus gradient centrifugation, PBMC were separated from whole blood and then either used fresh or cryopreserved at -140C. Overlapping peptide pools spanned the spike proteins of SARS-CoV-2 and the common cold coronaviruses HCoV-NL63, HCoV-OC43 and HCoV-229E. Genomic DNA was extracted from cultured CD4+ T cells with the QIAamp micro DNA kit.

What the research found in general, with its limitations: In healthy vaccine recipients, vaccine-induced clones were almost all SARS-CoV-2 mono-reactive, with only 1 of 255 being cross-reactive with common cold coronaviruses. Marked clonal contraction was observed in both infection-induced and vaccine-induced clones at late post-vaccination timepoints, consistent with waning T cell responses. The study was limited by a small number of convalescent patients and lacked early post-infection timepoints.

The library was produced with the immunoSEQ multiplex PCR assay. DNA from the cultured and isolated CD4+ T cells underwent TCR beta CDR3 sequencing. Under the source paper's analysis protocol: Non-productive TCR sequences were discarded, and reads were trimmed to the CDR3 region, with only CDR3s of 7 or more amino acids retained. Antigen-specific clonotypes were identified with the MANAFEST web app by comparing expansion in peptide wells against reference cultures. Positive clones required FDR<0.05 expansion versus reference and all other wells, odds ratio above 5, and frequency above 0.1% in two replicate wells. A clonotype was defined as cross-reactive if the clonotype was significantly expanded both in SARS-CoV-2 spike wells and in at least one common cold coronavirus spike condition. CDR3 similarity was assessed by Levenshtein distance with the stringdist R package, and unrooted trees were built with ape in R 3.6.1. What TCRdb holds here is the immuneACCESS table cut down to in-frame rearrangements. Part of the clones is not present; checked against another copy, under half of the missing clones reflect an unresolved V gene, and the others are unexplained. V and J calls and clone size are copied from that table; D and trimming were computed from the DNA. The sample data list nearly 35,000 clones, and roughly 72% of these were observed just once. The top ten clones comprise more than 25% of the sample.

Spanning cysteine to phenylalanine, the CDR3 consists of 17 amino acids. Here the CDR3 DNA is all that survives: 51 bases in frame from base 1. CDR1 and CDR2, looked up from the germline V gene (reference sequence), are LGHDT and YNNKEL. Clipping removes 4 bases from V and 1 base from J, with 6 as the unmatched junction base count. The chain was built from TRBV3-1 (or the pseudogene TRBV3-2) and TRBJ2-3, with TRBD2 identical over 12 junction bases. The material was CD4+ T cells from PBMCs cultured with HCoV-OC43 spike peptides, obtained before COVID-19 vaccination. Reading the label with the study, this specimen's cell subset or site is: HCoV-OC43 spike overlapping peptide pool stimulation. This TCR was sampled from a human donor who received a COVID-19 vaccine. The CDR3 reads CASSRLAGGRGTDTQYF. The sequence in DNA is TGTGCCAGCAGCCGGCTAGCGGGGGGGCGGGGCACAGATACGCAGTATTTT.